This TCR beta chain came from a study of PD-1 blockade in mismatch repair-deficient tumors. Turning to the study itself: Enrolled about 2012-2016, patients had progressing, pretreated mismatch repair-deficient cancers of over nine types.

CDR3 size: 16 residues. Germline V CDR1 and CDR2: SGHDT, YYEEEE. With 1 base removed from V and 5 bases from J, the gap between germline ends came to 15 bases. This clone was seen just once. Mismatch repair deficiency was confirmed in all patients, by PCR or immunohistochemistry. Method: immunoSEQ multiplex PCR; TCRdb's copy keeps in-frame clones and lacks some. The sample records over 75,000 clones, over 70% being singletons. This chain links TRBV5-6 with TRBJ1-4, with a possible D match to TRBD1 (6 bases). Sequences were derived from peripheral blood, sampled 12 weeks after starting pembrolizumab. This receptor was taken from an adult with mismatch repair-deficient cancer. This CDR3 reads CASSLFRRRGNEKLFF. CDR3 in DNA: TGTGCCAGCAGCTTGTTTCGGCGCAGGGGAAATGAAAAACTGTTTTTT.